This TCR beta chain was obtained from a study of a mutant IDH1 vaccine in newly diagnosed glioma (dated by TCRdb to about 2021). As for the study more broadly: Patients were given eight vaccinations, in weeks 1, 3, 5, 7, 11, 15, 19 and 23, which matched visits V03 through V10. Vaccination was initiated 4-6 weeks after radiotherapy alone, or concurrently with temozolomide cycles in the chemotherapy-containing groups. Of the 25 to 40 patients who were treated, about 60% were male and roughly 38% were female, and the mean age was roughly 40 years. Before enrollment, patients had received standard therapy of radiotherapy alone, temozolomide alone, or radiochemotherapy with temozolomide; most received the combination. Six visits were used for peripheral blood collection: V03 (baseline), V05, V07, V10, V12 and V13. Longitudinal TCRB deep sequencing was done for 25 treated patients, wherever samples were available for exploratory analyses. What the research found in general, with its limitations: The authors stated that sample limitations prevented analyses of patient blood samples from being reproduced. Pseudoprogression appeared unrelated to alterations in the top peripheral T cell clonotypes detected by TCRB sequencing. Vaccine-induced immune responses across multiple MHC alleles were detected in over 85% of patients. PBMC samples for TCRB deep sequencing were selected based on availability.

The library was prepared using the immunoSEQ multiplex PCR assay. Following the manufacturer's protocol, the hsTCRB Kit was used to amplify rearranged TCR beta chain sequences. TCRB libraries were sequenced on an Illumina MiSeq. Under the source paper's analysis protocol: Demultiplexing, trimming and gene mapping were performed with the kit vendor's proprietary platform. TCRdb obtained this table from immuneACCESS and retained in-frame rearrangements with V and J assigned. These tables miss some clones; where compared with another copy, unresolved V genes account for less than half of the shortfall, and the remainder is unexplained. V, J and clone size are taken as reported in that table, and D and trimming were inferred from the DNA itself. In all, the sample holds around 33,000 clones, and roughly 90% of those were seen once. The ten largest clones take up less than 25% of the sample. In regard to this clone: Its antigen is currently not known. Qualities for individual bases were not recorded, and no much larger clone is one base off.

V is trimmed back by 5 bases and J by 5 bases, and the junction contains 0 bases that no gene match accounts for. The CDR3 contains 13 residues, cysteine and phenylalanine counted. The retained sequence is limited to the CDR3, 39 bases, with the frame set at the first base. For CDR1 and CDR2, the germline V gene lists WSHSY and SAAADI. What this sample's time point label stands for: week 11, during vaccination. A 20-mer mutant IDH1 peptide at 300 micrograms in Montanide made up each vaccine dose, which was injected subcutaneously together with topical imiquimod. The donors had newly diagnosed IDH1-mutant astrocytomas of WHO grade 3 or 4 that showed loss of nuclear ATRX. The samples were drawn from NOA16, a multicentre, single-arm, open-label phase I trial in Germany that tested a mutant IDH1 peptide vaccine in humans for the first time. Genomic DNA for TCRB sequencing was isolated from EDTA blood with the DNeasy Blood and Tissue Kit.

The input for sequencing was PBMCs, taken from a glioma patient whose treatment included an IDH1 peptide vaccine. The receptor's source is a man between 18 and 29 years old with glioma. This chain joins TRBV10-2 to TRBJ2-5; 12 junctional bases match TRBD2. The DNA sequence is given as TGCGCCAGCAGTCTAGCGGGAGGGGAGACCCAGTACTTC. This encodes CASSLAGGETQYF.